Sequencing of this T cell receptor beta chain was carried out in a study of cytomegalovirus exposure and HLA in healthy donors. Study details: Early released data had roughly 81 million unique TCRs, all coming from HLA-typed donors. Ancestry clustering placed 81% of roughly 410 genotyped donors in the Caucasian-associated cluster.

The CDR3 totals 15 residues. V shed 8 bases, J shed 6 bases, and the junction held 13 bases outside the gene matches. Germline V CDR1 and CDR2: GTSNPN, SVGIG (reference sequence). Study-level points and caveats: It was about 150 TCR beta chains that were listed as cytomegalovirus-associated. An assumption of roughly uniform sequencing depth across donors underlay the presence/absence analyses.

Researchers ran the PCR with 60 Vbeta and 13 Jbeta primers. The assay was immunoSEQ multiplex PCR, and TCRdb's table has in-frame clones only and misses some. The sample spans approximately 58,000 clones; the ten largest clones claim less than 4.5%. To note about this clone: Its specificity is unknown.

Sequenced input: PBMCs. The chain has TRBV30 and TRBJ2-2; 9 positions match TRBD1. This clonotype was sampled from a woman in her late teens or twenties in good health and CMV-seronegative. In nucleotides, the CDR3 is TGTGCCGGGAAGCGGGGACAGGGCGTCCCCGGGGAGCTGTTTTTT. Translating gives CAGKRGQGVPGELFF.